This T cell receptor beta chain came from a study of cytomegalovirus exposure and HLA in healthy donors. There are a few counts of this clone. Use of 60 Vbeta and 13 Jbeta primers characterized the PCR. The data were produced by immunoSEQ multiplex PCR, yet TCRdb's version contains in-frame clones alone and is incomplete. Among roughly 92,000 clones listed, less than 10% were seen once. With 6 bases removed from V and 0 bases from J, the gap between germline ends came to 7 bases. This CDR3 is built from 13 residues. Germline V gene sequence: CDR1 SGDLS, CDR2 YYNGEE. Healthy people donating bone marrow made up the donors.

This clonotype was obtained from a man aged 50 to 59 in good health and CMV-seronegative. Material for sequencing was PBMCs. The chain couples TRBV9 to TRBJ1-3; D unresolved. CDR3 bases: TGTGCCAGCAAGCGGGCCTCTGGAAACACCATATATTTT. Residues: CASKRASGNTIYF.